Listed below are T cell receptor beta chains from one sample, sequenced in a study of blood T cell repertoires in COVID-19. Profiling relied on immunoSEQ multiplex PCR, and the TCRdb table lists in-frame clones only, not all of them. The sample lists roughly 220,000 clones, approximately 84% seen once, with roughly 2.4% in the top ten. Input material: peripheral blood. These receptors originate from a woman aged 55 to 70 with acute or convalescent COVID-19. CDR3s include the opening cysteine and the closing phenylalanine or tryptophan. A D gene is named only where the DNA matches it firmly. The listing skips clone size in some rows; elsewhere it reads once, few, many or a size class.

- | TRBJ1-3 | 15 | TRBD1 | TRBV5-5 | TGTGCCAGCAGCCCCCCGACAGGGTTGGGAAACACCATATATTTT | CASSPPTGLGNTIYF
- | TRBJ2-7 | 17 | - | TRBV6-2/TRBV6-3 | TGTGCCAGCAGTTCCGTGATCGGGGGGCCAGGTTCCTACGAGCAGTACTTC | CASSSVIGGPGSYEQYF
- | TRBJ2-1 | 14 | TRBD2 | TRBV11-3 | TGTGCCAGCAGCCCGGGAGGGGGGAGAAATGAGCAGTTCTTC | CASSPGGGRNEQFF
- | TRBJ1-6 | 17 | TRBD1 | TRBV7-2 | TGTGCCAGCAGGGGGACAGGTTCGAGCTCCTATAATTCACCCCTCCACTTT | CASRGTGSSSYNSPLHF
- | TRBJ2-7 | 11 | - | TRBV2 | TGTGCCAGCAGTCCAAAATACGAGCAGTACTTC | CASSPKYEQYF
- | TRBJ1-2 | 13 | - | TRBV4-3 | TGCGCCAGCAGCCCAACTGGGGGGGGTGGCTACACCTTC | CASSPTGGGGYTF
- | TRBJ1-5 | 15 | - | TRBV6-2/TRBV6-3 | TGTGCCAGCAGCCGACCGACACCTACCAATCAGCCCCAGCATTTT | CASSRPTPTNQPQHF
- | TRBJ2-7 | 18 | TRBD1 | TRBV4-2 | TGTGCCAGCAGCCAAGTTGGGGTTTCCGGGACAGAAAGGGACGAGCAGTACTTC | CASSQVGVSGTERDEQYF
- | TRBJ1-1 | 14 | - | TRBV5-1 | TGCGCCAGCAGCTTGGGACAACCGAACACTGAAGCTTTCTTT | CASSLGQPNTEAFF
few | TRBJ1-1 | 14 | - | TRBV18 | TGTGCCAGCGTATCGACAGGTTGGAACACTGAAGCTTTCTTT | CASVSTGWNTEAFF
- | TRBJ1-1 | 15 | - | TRBV7-9 | TGTGCCAGCAGCTCCCGCGGGGGTCCGAACACTGAAGCTTTCTTT | CASSSRGGPNTEAFF
- | TRBJ1-2 | 13 | - | TRBV6-2/TRBV6-3 | TGTGCCAGCAGTAAGACCAACAGTGGTGGCTACACCTTC | CASSKTNSGGYTF
- | TRBJ2-4 | 16 | - | TRBV21-1 | TGTGCCAGCACACGCGTGGAAGCGGTAGCCAAAAACATTCAGTACTTC | CASTRVEAVAKNIQYF
once | TRBJ1-3 | 15 | - | TRBV9 | TGTGCCAGCAGCGGGGTAGACAGCTCTGGAAACACCATATATTTT | CASSGVDSSGNTIYF
- | TRBJ1-1 | 15 | - | TRBV18 | TGTGCCAGCTCACCCGCTATTACCCAATACACTGAAGCTTTCTTT | CASSPAITQYTEAFF